Each of the 2 T cell receptor beta chains below was sequenced from the same sample in a study of beta chain features in type 1 diabetes. Reverse transcribing all isolated RNA meant expressed TCRB transcripts were sequenced. The method was immunoSEQ multiplex PCR; TCRdb's version includes in-frame clones alone and lacks a portion of them. The sample gives about 130,000 clones, just over 9% of which show up once; roughly 0.74% is in the top ten. Sequenced material: central memory CD4+ T cells from blood. These receptors were obtained from a man between 18 and 35 years old in good health.

This clone has only a few counts. This chain links TRBV7-3 with TRBJ2-3; 7 positions agree with TRBD1. With 5 bases clipped from V and 7 bases from J, the junction kept 6 bases outside the gene matches. This CDR3 comprises 13 residues. CDR1 SGHTA and CDR2 FQGTGA come from the germline V gene. The CDR3 here is CASSPGQLNTQYF. The CDR3 nucleotides read TGTGCCAGCAGCCCGGGACAGTTGAATACGCAGTATTTT.

J is TRBJ2-2 and V is TRBV5-4; 7 nucleotides match TRBD1. Germline CDR1 and CDR2: SGHNT and YYREEE (reference sequence). With V trimmed by 0 bases and J by 1 base, 6 bases remained unmatched. The CDR3 is 17 residues long. The CDR3 coding sequence is TGTGCCAGCAGCTTGGCGGGCAGGGGGAAGAACACCGGGGAGCTGTTTTTT. It codes for CASSLAGRGKNTGELFF.